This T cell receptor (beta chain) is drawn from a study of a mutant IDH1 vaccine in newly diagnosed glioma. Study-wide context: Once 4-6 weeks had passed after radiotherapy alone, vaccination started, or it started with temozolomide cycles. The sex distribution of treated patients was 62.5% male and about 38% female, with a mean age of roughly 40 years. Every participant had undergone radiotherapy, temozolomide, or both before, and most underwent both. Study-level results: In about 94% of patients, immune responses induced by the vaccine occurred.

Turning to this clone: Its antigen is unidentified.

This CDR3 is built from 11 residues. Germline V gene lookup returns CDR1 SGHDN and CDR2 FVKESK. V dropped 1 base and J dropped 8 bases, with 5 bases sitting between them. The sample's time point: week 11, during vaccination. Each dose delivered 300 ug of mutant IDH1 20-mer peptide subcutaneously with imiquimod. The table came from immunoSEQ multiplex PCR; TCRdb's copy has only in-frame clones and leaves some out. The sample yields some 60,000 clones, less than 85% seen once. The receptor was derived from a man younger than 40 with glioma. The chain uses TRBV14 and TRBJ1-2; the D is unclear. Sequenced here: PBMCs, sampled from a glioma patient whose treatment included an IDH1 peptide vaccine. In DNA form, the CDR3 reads TGTGCCAGCAGCCAAGCCGGAGGCTACACCTTC. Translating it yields CASSQAGGYTF.